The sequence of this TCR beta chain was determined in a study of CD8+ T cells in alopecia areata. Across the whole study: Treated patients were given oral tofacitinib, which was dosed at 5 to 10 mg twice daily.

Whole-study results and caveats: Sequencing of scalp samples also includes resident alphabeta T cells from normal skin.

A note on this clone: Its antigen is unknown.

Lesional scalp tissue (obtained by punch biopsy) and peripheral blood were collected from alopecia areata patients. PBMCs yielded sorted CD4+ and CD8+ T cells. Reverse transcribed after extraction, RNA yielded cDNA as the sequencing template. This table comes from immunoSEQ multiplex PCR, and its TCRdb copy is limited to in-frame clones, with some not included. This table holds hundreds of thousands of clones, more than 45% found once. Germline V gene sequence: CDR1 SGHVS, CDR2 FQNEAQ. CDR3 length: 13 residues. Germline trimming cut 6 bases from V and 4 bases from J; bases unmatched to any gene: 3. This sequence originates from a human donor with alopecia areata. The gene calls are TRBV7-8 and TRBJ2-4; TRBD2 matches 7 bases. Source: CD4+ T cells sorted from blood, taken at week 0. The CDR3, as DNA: TGTGCCAGCAGAAGGCGGGGGAAAAACATTCAGTACTTC. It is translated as CASRRRGKNIQYF.